What follows are 14 T cell receptor beta chains derived from one specimen sequenced in a study of blood T cell repertoires in COVID-19. Sequencing was performed with immunoSEQ multiplex PCR; in TCRdb, only in-frame clones are kept and a portion is missing. This table holds 60,000 to 80,000 clones, 80% to 90% found once. Sequenced input: peripheral blood. The origin of the receptors is a human donor in a cohort sampled during active COVID-19.

The CDR3 sequence is CASSPPLAGMYNEQFF. The CDR3 nucleotides read TGTGCCAGCAGTCCGCCGTTAGCGGGGATGTACAATGAGCAGTTCTTC. The chain couples TRBV6-6 to TRBJ2-1; 8 nucleotides align to TRBD2. CDR1 is MNHNY, CDR2 SVGAGI, per germline (reference sequence). The CDR3 totals 16 residues. Trimming took 5 bases from V and 4 from J; bases not matched to a gene: 10.

This chain joins TRBV5-8 and TRBJ2-2; 11 bases line up with TRBD2. CDR3 length equals 17 residues. V dropped 3 bases and J dropped 6; count of bases not matched to a gene: 10. Germline V gene lookup returns CDR1 SGHTS and CDR2 YDEGEE. The CDR3 protein is CASSSGFTSGRPGELFF. In nucleotides, the CDR3 is TGTGCCAGCAGCTCGGGCTTTACTAGCGGGAGACCCGGGGAGCTGTTTTTT. The entire variable domain, with the rest obtained from reference TRBV5-8 and TRBJ2-2, is as follows: EAGVTQSPTHLIKTRGQQATLRCSPISGHTSVYWYQQALGLGLQFLLWYDEGEERNRGNFPPRFSGRQFPNYSSELNVNALELEDSALYLCASSSGFTSGRPGELFFGEGSRLTVL.

This chain joins TRBV7-2 and TRBJ2-3, with 7 positions matching TRBD2. The CDR3 contains 15 residues. J lost 1 base, V lost 1 base, and 2 bases had no gene match. Germline V gene lookup returns CDR1 SGHTA and CDR2 FQGNSA. The CDR3 protein is CASSLVTSRTDTQYF. The CDR3, as DNA: TGTGCCAGCAGCTTAGTGACTAGCCGCACAGATACGCAGTATTTT.

This chain uses TRBV19 with TRBJ1-1, with D maybe TRBD1 (6 bases). From germline, CDR1 is LNHDA and CDR2 SQIVND (reference sequence). This CDR3 region has 16 residues. V lost 7 bases to trimming and J lost 0 bases, with 18 bases between them. CDR3 DNA sequence: TGTGCCAGTACCCTTGTACCGGGACATCTGAACACTGAAGCTTTCTTT. This codes for CASTLVPGHLNTEAFF.

This clone was seen a few times. The chain employs TRBV7-9 and TRBJ2-7, with unresolved D. Germline CDR1 reads SEHNR; CDR2 reads FQNEAQ (reference sequence). The CDR3 loop spans 14 amino acids. V was shortened by 0 bases and J by 9 bases, with 15 bases between the two germline ends. The CDR3 here is CASSLAGPQGGQYF. In DNA, the CDR3 is TGTGCCAGCAGCTTAGCGGGTCCCCAAGGCGGGCAGTACTTC.

The chain links TRBV20-1 to TRBJ2-3, with D possibly being TRBD2 (6 bases). V was cut by 3 bases and J by 4 bases, with 14 bases left in between. Germline-derived CDR1 and CDR2 are DFQATT and SNEGSKA (reference sequence). The CDR3 extends over 14 amino acids. CDR3 nucleotide sequence: TGCAGTGCTAGTCGGCGAGCGGGCCCAGATACGCAGTATTTT. It yields the protein CSASRRAGPDTQYF.

The chain uses TRBV7-8 and TRBJ2-2; 12 positions agree with TRBD2. The germline V gene has CDR1 SGHVS and CDR2 FQNEAQ. Trimming removed 5 bases from V and 1 base from J; junction bases left unmatched: 8. The CDR3 extends over 18 amino acids. The CDR3: CASSKPKTSGGNTGELFF. For the CDR3, the DNA is TGTGCCAGCAGCAAGCCGAAGACTAGCGGGGGGAACACCGGGGAGCTGTTTTTT.

CDR3 amino acids: CASSLAGGNTGELFF. In nucleotides, the CDR3 is TGCGCCAGCAGCCTAGCGGGGGGGAACACCGGGGAGCTGTTTTTT. This rearrangement joins TRBV4-1 to TRBJ2-2; 10 bases are a match to TRBD2. CDR1 and CDR2 from the germline V gene are MGHRA and YSYEKL. The CDR3 length is 15 residues. J lost 1 base, V lost 4 bases, and 0 bases had no gene match.

The chain couples TRBV19 to TRBJ2-1; 9 bases fit TRBD2. Trimming took 2 bases from V and 6 from J; bases not matched to a gene: 11. Per the germline V gene, CDR1 is LNHDA and CDR2 is SQIVND (reference sequence). CDR3 length: 17 residues. The CDR3 is CASSITRGLAGSNEQFF. DNA for the CDR3: TGTGCCAGTAGTATAACCCGAGGGCTAGCGGGATCCAATGAGCAGTTCTTC.

This chain uses TRBV6-1 with TRBJ2-7; 7 bases are shared with TRBD2. The CDR3 contains 16 residues. Unmatched junction bases numbered 10, after V lost 3 bases and J lost 2 bases. Germline CDR1 and CDR2: MNHNS and SASEGT. CDR3 DNA: TGTGCCAGCAGTGACCTATACGGGGGAGGGACCTACGAGCAGTACTTC. Translation gives CASSDLYGGGTYEQYF.

The chain employs TRBV7-2 and TRBJ1-2, with TRBD1 identical over 9 bases. The CDR3 runs 14 residues. The trim removed 4 bases at V and 8 bases at J, leaving 8 bases unmatched. Germline V gene data show CDR1 as SGHTA and CDR2 as FQGNSA. CDR3 protein: CASSSRDRDSGYTF. CDR3 bases: TGTGCCAGCAGCTCCAGGGACAGGGATTCCGGCTACACCTTC.

The J gene is TRBJ2-1, the V gene TRBV19, with D tentatively TRBD1 (6 bases). The CDR3 spans 12 residues. Germline CDR1 is LNHDA and CDR2 is SQIVND (reference sequence). V shed 5 bases and J shed 9 bases, with 11 bases lying between them. CDR3 protein: CASSFTGIEQFF. The CDR3 nucleotides read TGTGCCAGTAGTTTCACAGGGATTGAGCAGTTCTTC.

This chain uses TRBV6-6 with TRBJ2-1; 7 bases match TRBD2. The V and J ends lost 0 bases and 5 bases, in that order; junction bases with no gene match: 7. The CDR3 has 16 residues. Germline CDR1 MNHNY, CDR2 SVGAGI (reference sequence). CDR3 residues: CASSYSGREENNEQFF. CDR3 coding DNA: TGTGCCAGCAGTTACTCGGGACGGGAGGAAAACAATGAGCAGTTCTTC.

The chain recombines TRBV5-5 with TRBJ2-3, with a weak D call TRBD1 (5 bases). CDR3 length equals 14 residues. V dropped 2 bases and J dropped 2 bases, with 9 bases sitting between them. Germline-derived CDR1 and CDR2 are SGHKS and YYEKEE (reference sequence). The DNA for the CDR3 is TGTGCCAGCAGCTTTCAGGGTTCCACAGATACGCAGTATTTT. Its translation is CASSFQGSTDTQYF.